This TCR beta chain was identified during a study of cytomegalovirus exposure and HLA in healthy donors. V was clipped by 6 bases and J by 3 bases; unmatched bases: 3. This CDR3 has 12 amino acids. Germline V gives CDR1 SQVTM, CDR2 ANQGSEA. Points on this clone: The identical CDR3 is also encoded by other nucleotide sequences in the sample.

Some clones are missing from TCRdb's copy, which holds only in-frame ones; the method was immunoSEQ multiplex PCR. The sample lists about 200,000 clones, roughly 88% seen once, with approximately 2.9% in the top ten. The sequencing input was PBMCs. The chain carries TRBV29-1 and TRBJ2-7; 9 positions match TRBD1. The receptor comes from a woman aged 18-29 years in good health and CMV-seronegative. The CDR3 DNA sequence: TGCAGCGTGGGGGGACAGGGCTACGAGCAGTACTTC. Translation: CSVGGQGYEQYF.